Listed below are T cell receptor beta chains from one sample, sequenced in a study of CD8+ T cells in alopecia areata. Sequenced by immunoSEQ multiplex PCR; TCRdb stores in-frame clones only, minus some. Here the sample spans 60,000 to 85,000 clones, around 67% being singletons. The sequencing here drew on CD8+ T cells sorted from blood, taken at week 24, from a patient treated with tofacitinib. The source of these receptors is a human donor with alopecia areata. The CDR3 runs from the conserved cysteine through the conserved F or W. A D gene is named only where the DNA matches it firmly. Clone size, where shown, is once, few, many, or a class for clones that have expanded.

CDR3: CASSPGTGGWQYF
DNA: TGTGCCAGCAGTCCCGGGACAGGGGGCTGGCAGTACTTC
V: TRBV6-6
J: TRBJ2-7
size: -
D: TRBD1

CDR3: CASSEVIYYGYTF
DNA: TGTGCCAGCAGTGAAGTTATCTACTATGGCTACACCTTC
V: TRBV2
J: TRBJ1-2
size: once
D: -

CDR3: CAISELMPLYEQYF
DNA: TGTGCCATCAGTGAGCTAATGCCTCTCTACGAGCAGTACTTC
V: TRBV10-3
J: TRBJ2-7
size: -
D: -

CDR3: CASSIIPTGTTTDYGYTF
DNA: TGTGCCAGCAGCATAATACCGACTGGGACAACTACCGACTATGGCTACACCTTC
V: TRBV7-6
J: TRBJ1-2
size: -
D: -

CDR3: CASSPSTGGYEQYF
DNA: TGTGCCAGCAGTCCGTCGACAGGGGGCTACGAGCAGTACTTC
V: TRBV27
J: TRBJ2-7
size: -
D: TRBD1

CDR3: CASSLSLTGLGDYGYTF
DNA: TGTGCCAGCAGTTTATCGCTGACAGGGTTGGGGGACTATGGCTACACCTTC
V: TRBV27
J: TRBJ1-2
size: -
D: TRBD1

CDR3: CASSLYQGHEQYF
DNA: TGCGCCAGCAGCTTGTATCAGGGCCACGAGCAGTACTTC
V: TRBV5-1
J: TRBJ2-7
size: -
D: -

CDR3: CASSLTGQGKTGELFF
DNA: TGTGCCAGCAGCTTAACAGGACAGGGGAAAACCGGGGAGCTGTTTTTT
V: TRBV7-3
J: TRBJ2-2
size: -
D: TRBD1

CDR3: CASSPEAGLYNEQFF
DNA: TGTGCCAGCAGTCCTGAGGCGGGCTTATACAATGAGCAGTTCTTC
V: TRBV6-5
J: TRBJ2-1
size: -
D: -

CDR3: CASSLIRGRVYEQYF
DNA: TGTGCCAGCAGCTTAATCAGGGGGCGCGTCTACGAGCAGTACTTC
V: TRBV7-2
J: TRBJ2-7
size: few
D: TRBD1

CDR3: CASSSVLGGASNQPQHF
DNA: TGTGCCAGCAGCTCGGTTCTTGGGGGGGCGAGCAATCAGCCCCAGCATTTT
V: TRBV7-9
J: TRBJ1-5
size: -
D: -

CDR3: CASSVVRDRVNYGYTF
DNA: TGTGCCAGCAGCGTTGTTCGGGACAGGGTTAACTATGGCTACACCTTC
V: TRBV9
J: TRBJ1-2
size: -
D: TRBD1